The clone carrying this TCR beta chain was observed many times. Its antigen is not identified. This record belongs to a study of shared clonotypes between healthy human individuals. General study results and limits: Compared with memory subsets, naive subsets generally had larger estimated richness.

Germline CDR1 and CDR2: SGHTA and FQGNSA. The CDR3 is made up of 14 amino acids. The V end lost 1 base, the J end lost 7 bases, and 10 bases lay between the germline ends. The method was immunoSEQ multiplex PCR; TCRdb's version includes in-frame clones alone and lacks a portion of them. The data hold about 980,000 clones, with more than 75% observed a single time. Splitting of CD4+ cells produced CD45RA+ naive and CD45RA-negative memory subsets. This receptor was taken from a man aged 18 to 29 in good health. Sequenced material: memory CD4+ T cells sorted from blood. Subset reported: CD45RA-negative fraction. The chain recombines TRBV7-2 with TRBJ2-2; D is possibly TRBD1 or TRBD2 (5 bases each). CDR3 residues: CASSLVGTGGELFF. The CDR3 nucleotides are TGTGCCAGCAGCTTAGTCGGGACGGGCGGGGAGCTGTTTTTT. Full variable domain (missing parts from reference TRBV7-2 and TRBJ2-2): GAGVSQSPSNKVTEKGKDVELRCDPISGHTALYWYRQSLGQGLEFLIYFQGNSAPDKSGLPSDRFSAERTGGSVSTLTIQRTQQEDSAVYLCASSLVGTGGELFFGEGSRLTVL.